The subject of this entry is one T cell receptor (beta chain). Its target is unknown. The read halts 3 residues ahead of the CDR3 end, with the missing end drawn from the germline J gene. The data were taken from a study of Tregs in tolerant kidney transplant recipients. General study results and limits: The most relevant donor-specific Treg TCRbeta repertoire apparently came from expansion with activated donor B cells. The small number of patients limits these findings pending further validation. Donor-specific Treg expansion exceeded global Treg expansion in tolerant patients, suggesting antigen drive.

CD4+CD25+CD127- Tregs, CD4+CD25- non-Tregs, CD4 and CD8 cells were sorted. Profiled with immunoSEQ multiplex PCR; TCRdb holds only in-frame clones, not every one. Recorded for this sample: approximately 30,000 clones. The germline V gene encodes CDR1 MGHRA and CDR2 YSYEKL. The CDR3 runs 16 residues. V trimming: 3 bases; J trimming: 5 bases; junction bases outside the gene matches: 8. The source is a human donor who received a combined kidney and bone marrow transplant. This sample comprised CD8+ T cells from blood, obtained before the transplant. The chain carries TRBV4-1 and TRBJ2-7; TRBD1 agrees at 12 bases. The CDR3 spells CASSQDRDRGLDEQYF. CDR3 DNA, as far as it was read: TGCGCCAGCAGCCAGGACCGGGACAGGGGGCTAGACGAG.